This is a list of T cell receptor beta chains from one sample in a study of early T cells in non-severe SARS-CoV-2 infection. From the 5' RACE reads, TCRdb called clonotypes with MiXCR, one entry per CDR3 protein. The top ten hold over 2% of the sample, which has 45,000 to 65,000 distinct CDR3 sequences, approximately 12% seen once. The material sequenced was whole blood, taken at baseline. These receptor sequences come from an adult who was a healthcare worker with PCR-confirmed SARS-CoV-2 infection or an uninfected control (not recorded which). CDR3s include the opening cysteine and the closing phenylalanine or tryptophan. Fields, in order: V gene, clone size, J gene, D gene, CDR3 DNA, CDR3 protein. A D gene is named only where the DNA matches it firmly. Clone size is given for some rows only: seen once, a few or many times, or a class if the clone is expanded.

v_call: TRBV20-1; clone_size: NA; j_call: TRBJ1-2; d_call: NA; cdr3_nt: TGCAGTGCTAGAGTCCTCGGCGGGACATATGGCTACACCTTC; cdr3_aa: CSARVLGGTYGYTF
v_call: TRBV5-4; clone_size: NA; j_call: TRBJ2-1; d_call: TRBD2; cdr3_nt: TGTGCCAGCAGCTTAGGACTAGCGGACAATGAGCAGTTCTTC; cdr3_aa: CASSLGLADNEQFF
v_call: TRBV28; clone_size: many; j_call: TRBJ1-5; d_call: NA; cdr3_nt: TGTGCCAGCAGTTTATCCGACGGAGCCTGGGATCAGCCCCAGCATTTT; cdr3_aa: CASSLSDGAWDQPQHF
v_call: TRBV28; clone_size: NA; j_call: TRBJ1-4; d_call: TRBD1; cdr3_nt: TGTGCCAGCAGTCGACAGGGGAGTACAGATGAAAAACTGTTTTTT; cdr3_aa: CASSRQGSTDEKLFF
v_call: TRBV25-1; clone_size: NA; j_call: TRBJ2-1; d_call: NA; cdr3_nt: TGTGCCAGCAGTGACCAGGGAAATGAGCAGTTCTTC; cdr3_aa: CASSDQGNEQFF
v_call: TRBV27; clone_size: NA; j_call: TRBJ2-1; d_call: NA; cdr3_nt: TGTGCCAGCAGTTTGTCTTCGCCTTATGAGCAGTTCTTC; cdr3_aa: CASSLSSPYEQFF
v_call: TRBV11-2; clone_size: few; j_call: TRBJ2-1; d_call: TRBD2; cdr3_nt: TGTGCCAGCAGCCCGCCGGGACTAGCGGGAGGTTCGGCTGAGCAGTTCTTC; cdr3_aa: CASSPPGLAGGSAEQFF
v_call: TRBV28; clone_size: few; j_call: TRBJ1-5; d_call: NA; cdr3_nt: TGTGCCAGCAGCACCCATGACAGGCGGTTCCAGCCCCAGCATTTT; cdr3_aa: CASSTHDRRFQPQHF
v_call: TRBV7-8; clone_size: NA; j_call: TRBJ2-4; d_call: NA; cdr3_nt: TGTGCCAGCAGCTTAGGTACCAAAAACATTCAGTACTTC; cdr3_aa: CASSLGTKNIQYF
v_call: TRBV11-2; clone_size: NA; j_call: TRBJ1-1; d_call: NA; cdr3_nt: TGTGCCAGCGGCCAATTGGTCATGAACACTGAAGCTTTCTTT; cdr3_aa: CASGQLVMNTEAFF
v_call: TRBV7-8; clone_size: NA; j_call: TRBJ2-3; d_call: TRBD1; cdr3_nt: TGTGCCAGCAGCTCCAGCCGGGACAGGCACTGGCATACGCAGTATTTT; cdr3_aa: CASSSSRDRHWHTQYF
v_call: TRBV27; clone_size: medium-sized; j_call: TRBJ2-2; d_call: NA; cdr3_nt: TGTGCCAGCAGTTTCCCCGGCCACCTAAACACCGGGGAGCTGTTTTTT; cdr3_aa: CASSFPGHLNTGELFF
v_call: TRBV5-6; clone_size: few; j_call: TRBJ2-5; d_call: TRBD1; cdr3_nt: TGTGCCAGCAGCCGGAGGACAGGGACCTTGCTAAAGACCCAGTACTTC; cdr3_aa: CASSRRTGTLLKTQYF